Listed below are T cell receptor beta chains from one sample, sequenced in a study of blood T cell repertoires in COVID-19. Using immunoSEQ multiplex PCR, the repertoire was profiled, and TCRdb retains in-frame clones only, with some absent. The sample holds about 190,000 clones, 80% to 90% seen once. Sequencing was done on a sample of peripheral blood. The receptors derive from a woman in her sixties or seventies with COVID-19, enrolled during active disease. CDR3s include the opening cysteine and the closing phenylalanine or tryptophan. The order of the fields is V gene, D gene, J gene, clone size, CDR3 DNA, CDR3 protein. A D gene is named only where the DNA matches it firmly. The size field is filled for only some rows; it gives once, few, many or a size class.

v_call: TRBV29-1
d_call: TRBD1
j_call: TRBJ1-2
clone_size: -
cdr3_nt: TGCAGCGCCACAGACAGGGGGAACTATGGCTACACCTTC
cdr3_aa: CSATDRGNYGYTF

v_call: TRBV7-9
d_call: TRBD2
j_call: TRBJ2-2
clone_size: -
cdr3_nt: TGTGCCAGCAGCTCGGGGACTAGTCACACCGGGGAGCTGTTTTTT
cdr3_aa: CASSSGTSHTGELFF

v_call: TRBV5-4
d_call: TRBD1
j_call: TRBJ2-1
clone_size: -
cdr3_nt: TGTGCCAGCAGCTTTCCAGGGGGCTACAATGAGCAGTTCTTC
cdr3_aa: CASSFPGGYNEQFF

v_call: TRBV6-1
d_call: -
j_call: TRBJ1-4
clone_size: -
cdr3_nt: TGTGCCAGCAGTGAAAACCGCGGTGAAAAACTGTTTTTT
cdr3_aa: CASSENRGEKLFF

v_call: TRBV4-3
d_call: -
j_call: TRBJ1-2
clone_size: -
cdr3_nt: TGCGCCAGCAGCCAAGACAAGGGGCGTCACTATGGCTACACCTTC
cdr3_aa: CASSQDKGRHYGYTF

v_call: TRBV30
d_call: -
j_call: TRBJ1-2
clone_size: -
cdr3_nt: TGTGCCTGGAGCGCGGGTCATGGCTACACCTTC
cdr3_aa: CAWSAGHGYTF

v_call: TRBV11-3
d_call: -
j_call: TRBJ1-3
clone_size: -
cdr3_nt: TGTGCCAGCAGCTCACAGGGAGCTGGAAACACCATATATTTT
cdr3_aa: CASSSQGAGNTIYF

v_call: TRBV30
d_call: -
j_call: TRBJ2-3
clone_size: -
cdr3_nt: TGTGCCTGGAGTCGATCAGGGGCAGATACGCAGTATTTT
cdr3_aa: CAWSRSGADTQYF

v_call: TRBV30
d_call: -
j_call: TRBJ1-2
clone_size: -
cdr3_nt: TGTGCCTGGAGTGGGGTCAGGGTGAACTATGGCTACACCTTC
cdr3_aa: CAWSGVRVNYGYTF

v_call: TRBV18
d_call: -
j_call: TRBJ1-2
clone_size: -
cdr3_nt: TGTGCCAGCTCACCAGAGACAGTCTATGGCTACACCTTC
cdr3_aa: CASSPETVYGYTF

v_call: TRBV11-2
d_call: TRBD2
j_call: TRBJ2-1
clone_size: -
cdr3_nt: TGTGCCAGCAGCCTGAGGACTAGCGATTACAATGAGCAGTTCTTC
cdr3_aa: CASSLRTSDYNEQFF

v_call: TRBV19
d_call: -
j_call: TRBJ2-5
clone_size: -
cdr3_nt: TGTGCCAGTAGTTTCCACAGGGAACCCCAAGAGACCCAGTACTTC
cdr3_aa: CASSFHREPQETQYF

v_call: TRBV6-5
d_call: TRBD2
j_call: TRBJ2-1
clone_size: -
cdr3_nt: TGTGCCAGTCAGACCGGGACTAGCTCCTACAATGAGCAGTTCTTC
cdr3_aa: CASQTGTSSYNEQFF

v_call: TRBV19
d_call: TRBD1
j_call: TRBJ1-2
clone_size: -
cdr3_nt: TGTGCCAGTAGCCGACAGGGTCTCTATGGCTACACCTTC
cdr3_aa: CASSRQGLYGYTF

v_call: TRBV4-1
d_call: TRBD1
j_call: TRBJ2-7
clone_size: once
cdr3_nt: TGCGCCAGCAGCCGACTTACAGGGGGTAGCGACGAGCAGTACTTC
cdr3_aa: CASSRLTGGSDEQYF

v_call: TRBV7-8
d_call: TRBD2
j_call: TRBJ2-7
clone_size: -
cdr3_nt: TGTGCCAGCAGCTTAGGTACTAGCGGGACCGTCTACGAGCAGTACTTC
cdr3_aa: CASSLGTSGTVYEQYF

v_call: TRBV19
d_call: TRBD2
j_call: TRBJ2-1
clone_size: -
cdr3_nt: TGTGCCAGTAGTTTGGGGGTCGGGACTAGCGGGAAGAATGAGCAGTTCTTC
cdr3_aa: CASSLGVGTSGKNEQFF

v_call: TRBV3-1/TRBV3-2
d_call: -
j_call: TRBJ2-2
clone_size: -
cdr3_nt: TGTGCCAGCAGCCGCCCGTGGGCGGAGGGGCGGGTCGGGGAGCTGTTTTTT
cdr3_aa: CASSRPWAEGRVGELFF

v_call: TRBV28
d_call: -
j_call: TRBJ2-2
clone_size: -
cdr3_nt: TGTGCCAGCAGTCGTATTCGGGGGGAGCTGTTTTTT
cdr3_aa: CASSRIRGELFF

v_call: TRBV7-3
d_call: TRBD1
j_call: TRBJ2-4
clone_size: few
cdr3_nt: TGTGCCAGCAGCTTACTAACAGGGGGCGAAGCCAAAAACATTCAGTACTTC
cdr3_aa: CASSLLTGGEAKNIQYF

v_call: TRBV12-3/TRBV12-4
d_call: TRBD2
j_call: TRBJ2-7
clone_size: -
cdr3_nt: TGTGCCAGCAGCCTCCAGCGGGGCGAGCAGTACTTC
cdr3_aa: CASSLQRGEQYF

v_call: TRBV24-1
d_call: -
j_call: TRBJ2-1
clone_size: -
cdr3_nt: TGTGCCACCAGTGGAACTGGGGGCGTATCCTACAATGAGCAGTTCTTC
cdr3_aa: CATSGTGGVSYNEQFF

v_call: TRBV28
d_call: -
j_call: TRBJ1-1
clone_size: -
cdr3_nt: TGTGCCAGCAGTTTGAGCCACACTGAAGCTTTCTTT
cdr3_aa: CASSLSHTEAFF

v_call: TRBV27
d_call: TRBD1
j_call: TRBJ1-6
clone_size: -
cdr3_nt: TGTGCCAGCAGTTTATCCCAGGGGGGTAATTCACCCCTCCACTTT
cdr3_aa: CASSLSQGGNSPLHF

v_call: TRBV5-1
d_call: TRBD2
j_call: TRBJ2-1
clone_size: -
cdr3_nt: TGCGCCAGCTCTAGCGGGAGCTCCTACAATGAGCAGTTCTTC
cdr3_aa: CASSSGSSYNEQFF

v_call: TRBV28
d_call: -
j_call: TRBJ1-2
clone_size: -
cdr3_nt: TGTGCCAGCAGTTTAGTGGATTCTCAGGGGTATGGCTACACCTTC
cdr3_aa: CASSLVDSQGYGYTF

v_call: TRBV28
d_call: -
j_call: TRBJ1-1
clone_size: few
cdr3_nt: TGTGCCAGCAGCTCGGGGTGGGGCACTGAAGCTTTCTTT
cdr3_aa: CASSSGWGTEAFF

v_call: TRBV19
d_call: TRBD1
j_call: TRBJ2-1
clone_size: -
cdr3_nt: TGTGCCAGTAGGAAGACTACAGGGGGTGAGCAGTTCTTC
cdr3_aa: CASRKTTGGEQFF

v_call: TRBV11-2
d_call: TRBD2
j_call: TRBJ2-1
clone_size: -
cdr3_nt: TGTGCCAGCAGCGTCAGCGGGAGCATTTACAATGAGCAGTTCTTC
cdr3_aa: CASSVSGSIYNEQFF

v_call: TRBV20-1
d_call: -
j_call: TRBJ2-7
clone_size: -
cdr3_nt: TGCAGTGCTAGCAGCTACGAGCAGTACTTC
cdr3_aa: CSASSYEQYF

v_call: TRBV18
d_call: TRBD1
j_call: TRBJ1-1
clone_size: -
cdr3_nt: TGTGCCAGCTCACTAAGGGACAGCATAGGAATGAACACTGAAGCTTTCTTT
cdr3_aa: CASSLRDSIGMNTEAFF

v_call: TRBV6-4
d_call: TRBD1
j_call: TRBJ2-7
clone_size: -
cdr3_nt: TGTGCCAGCAGTGATTCCGGGACAGGAGTCTACGAGCAGTACTTC
cdr3_aa: CASSDSGTGVYEQYF

v_call: TRBV5-4
d_call: TRBD2
j_call: TRBJ2-5
clone_size: -
cdr3_nt: TGTGCCAGCAGGCGGGAGGCGCGGCAAGAGACCCAGTACTTC
cdr3_aa: CASRREARQETQYF

v_call: TRBV2
d_call: -
j_call: TRBJ1-3
clone_size: -
cdr3_nt: TGTGCCAGCAGAAGTACGGGACTCTCTGGAAACACCATATATTTT
cdr3_aa: CASRSTGLSGNTIYF

v_call: TRBV7-2
d_call: -
j_call: TRBJ2-7
clone_size: -
cdr3_nt: TGTGCCAGCAGCTTCCCCGGACATACCTACGAGCAGTACTTC
cdr3_aa: CASSFPGHTYEQYF

v_call: TRBV5-5
d_call: -
j_call: TRBJ2-1
clone_size: -
cdr3_nt: TGTGCCAGCAGCCGTCCGGGGAATGAGCAGTTCTTC
cdr3_aa: CASSRPGNEQFF

v_call: TRBV7-8
d_call: -
j_call: TRBJ1-1
clone_size: once
cdr3_nt: TGTGCCAGCAGCTTAGCCCAGACCGGGAGGACTGAAGCTTTCTTT
cdr3_aa: CASSLAQTGRTEAFF

v_call: TRBV5-1
d_call: TRBD1
j_call: TRBJ2-2
clone_size: -
cdr3_nt: TGCGCCAGCAGCTTTACAGGGGCGGCCGGGGAGCTGTTTTTT
cdr3_aa: CASSFTGAAGELFF

v_call: TRBV2
d_call: -
j_call: TRBJ1-4
clone_size: few
cdr3_nt: TGTGCCAGCAGCCGGGGAATAAATGAAAAACTGTTTTTT
cdr3_aa: CASSRGINEKLFF

v_call: TRBV2
d_call: -
j_call: TRBJ2-1
clone_size: -
cdr3_nt: TGTGCCAGAGGGGCAGGGACCTACAATGAGCAGTTCTTC
cdr3_aa: CARGAGTYNEQFF

v_call: TRBV9
d_call: -
j_call: TRBJ2-7
clone_size: -
cdr3_nt: TGTGCCAGCAGCGTAGGCACTAGTGATCCTATCTACGAGCAGTACTTC
cdr3_aa: CASSVGTSDPIYEQYF

v_call: TRBV7-9
d_call: -
j_call: TRBJ1-3
clone_size: -
cdr3_nt: TGTGCCAGCGATCACTTGGGGGGGGAACACGGAAACACCATATATTTT
cdr3_aa: CASDHLGGEHGNTIYF

v_call: TRBV9
d_call: -
j_call: TRBJ2-3
clone_size: -
cdr3_nt: TGTGCCAGCAGCGTAGCCCAGTGGAGCACAGATACGCAGTATTTT
cdr3_aa: CASSVAQWSTDTQYF

v_call: TRBV10-3
d_call: TRBD1
j_call: TRBJ1-2
clone_size: -
cdr3_nt: TGTGCCACCCCGACAGGGGGCGAGGGCGGCTACACCTTC
cdr3_aa: CATPTGGEGGYTF

v_call: TRBV7-8
d_call: -
j_call: TRBJ2-2
clone_size: -
cdr3_nt: TGTGCCAGCAGCTTTGGGTACAGTTCGAACACCGGGGAGCTGTTTTTT
cdr3_aa: CASSFGYSSNTGELFF

v_call: TRBV3-1/TRBV3-2
d_call: -
j_call: TRBJ2-7
clone_size: -
cdr3_nt: TGTGCCAGCAGCCAGTTTGGAACAGGCTTTGTCGAGCAGTACTTC
cdr3_aa: CASSQFGTGFVEQYF

v_call: TRBV6-1
d_call: -
j_call: TRBJ2-7
clone_size: -
cdr3_nt: TGTGCCAGCAGTGAACTGTCAAACGGGATTCTGCTCTACGAGCAGTACTTC
cdr3_aa: CASSELSNGILLYEQYF

v_call: TRBV6-1
d_call: -
j_call: TRBJ1-3
clone_size: -
cdr3_nt: TGTGCCAGCAGGGAAGGGCTACTTAAGGACAGTTCGCAAGGAAACACCATATATTTT
cdr3_aa: CASREGLLKDSSQGNTIYF

v_call: TRBV6-5
d_call: -
j_call: TRBJ1-4
clone_size: -
cdr3_nt: TGTGCCAGCACCCGGGGAGCAACTAATGAAAAACTGTTTTTT
cdr3_aa: CASTRGATNEKLFF

v_call: TRBV28
d_call: TRBD1
j_call: TRBJ1-2
clone_size: -
cdr3_nt: TGTGCCAGCAGTACGACCGGGACAGGGGGTGCCTATGGCTACACCTTC
cdr3_aa: CASSTTGTGGAYGYTF

v_call: TRBV5-6
d_call: TRBD1
j_call: TRBJ1-2
clone_size: -
cdr3_nt: TGTGCCAGCAGTTGGGACTGGACAGGGGGCGGCGGCTACACCTTC
cdr3_aa: CASSWDWTGGGGYTF

v_call: TRBV28
d_call: -
j_call: TRBJ1-2
clone_size: -
cdr3_nt: TGTGCCAGCAGCCGGTTAAGTGGGGAGGGCGGCTACACCTTC
cdr3_aa: CASSRLSGEGGYTF

v_call: TRBV7-8
d_call: -
j_call: TRBJ2-7
clone_size: -
cdr3_nt: TGTGCCAGCAGCTTAAAACTAGCAGATACCGAGCAGTACTTC
cdr3_aa: CASSLKLADTEQYF